The clone carrying this T cell receptor beta chain came up a few times. Antigen: not known. One junction end disagrees with the germline gene, perhaps due to a read error. The record originates from a study of cytomegalovirus exposure and HLA in healthy donors. Study-level points and caveats: Association of 16,951 TCR beta sequences with HLA alleles was found at 0.05 false discovery rate in a later analysis.

Germline V gives CDR1 SEHNR, CDR2 FQNEAQ (reference sequence). The CDR3 is made up of 12 amino acids. The study ran its PCR with 60 Vbeta and 13 Jbeta primers. Sequenced by immunoSEQ multiplex PCR; TCRdb stores in-frame clones only, minus some. The data contain 200,000 or so clones, approximately 88% of them singletons. The rearrangement links TRBV7-9 to TRBJ1-2; 7 bases are shared with TRBD1. This TCR came from a woman aged 50 to 65 in good health and CMV-seropositive. The sequenced sample was PBMCs. In nucleotides, the CDR3 is TGTTCCAGCAGCCCAGGGGGATATGGCTACACCTTC. It is translated as CSSSPGGYGYTF.